The next 20 T cell receptor beta chains were all read from a single sample in a study of identical twins. TCRdb re-derived calls from the 5' RACE reads in MiXCR, one entry per CDR3 protein. The data contain 500,000 to 550,000 distinct CDR3 sequences, 22% of them seen just once; the ten biggest clones take up about 0.91%. The same data also contributed to another study, on T cells expressing NK-cell markers.

The sample consisted of CD4+ T cells sorted from blood. The receptors come from a woman aged 18-29 years in good health.

The rearrangement links TRBV3-1 to TRBJ1-3, with no clear D. The CDR3 is 13 residues long. V lost 4 bases and J 2 bases, leaving 6 bases between the germline ends. Looked up from germline, CDR1 is LGHDT and CDR2 is YNNKEL (reference sequence). Written as DNA, the CDR3 is TGTGCCAGCAGCCGGGCCACTGGAAACACCATATATTTT. Translating gives CASSRATGNTIYF.

This clonotype was seen more than once but under ten times. The CDR3 region is CASSFPGLARLQETQYF. CDR3 in DNA: TGTGCCAGCAGCTTTCCAGGACTAGCCAGACTCCAAGAGACCCAGTACTTC. The chain carries TRBV5-5 and TRBJ2-5; TRBD2 agrees at 8 bases. With 2 bases clipped from V and 1 base from J, the junction kept 10 bases outside the gene matches. This CDR3 contains 17 residues. In germline, CDR1 is SGHKS, CDR2 YYEKEE (reference sequence).

This clonotype was recorded many times. The chain has TRBV20-1 and TRBJ2-7, with 9 bases identical to TRBD2. Germline values: CDR1 DFQATT, CDR2 SNEGSKA (reference sequence). The length of the CDR3 is 14 residues. The trim removed 6 bases at V and 0 bases at J, leaving 6 bases unmatched. For the CDR3, the DNA is TGCAGTGCGGCTAGCGGGGCTAACTCCTACGAGCAGTACTTC. Residues: CSAASGANSYEQYF.

The CDR3 DNA is TGTGCCAGCAGCTTCAATCAAGAGACCCAGTACTTC. Its protein is CASSFNQETQYF. This chain connects TRBV9 to TRBJ2-5; D remains unclear. The germline V and J ends were trimmed by 4 bases and 2 bases, with 6 bases remaining between them. CDR1 SGDLS and CDR2 YYNGEE come from the germline V gene. The CDR3 runs 12 residues.

This chain connects TRBV25-1 to TRBJ2-1; D is perhaps TRBD1 (5 bases). V was pared by 6 bases and J by 0 bases, with 15 bases between. CDR1 and CDR2 (germline): MGHDK, SYGVNS. The length of the CDR3 is 16 residues. DNA of the CDR3: TGTGCCAGCAGCGACGCTGAAGGGGACTCCTACAATGAGCAGTTCTTC. Translated: CASSDAEGDSYNEQFF.

The table lists this clonotype with a few counts. CDR3 sequence: CSVAVEIELFF. CDR3 bases: TGCAGCGTTGCGGTGGAGATAGAACTGTTTTTT. This chain uses TRBV29-1 with TRBJ1-4; D is uncertain. The CDR3 loop spans 11 amino acids. Trimming shortened V by 4 bases and J by 12 bases, and 12 bases separated the two germline ends. Germline V gene lookup returns CDR1 SQVTM and CDR2 ANQGSEA.

This clonotype was seen a few times. This chain uses TRBV7-2 with TRBJ1-2; TRBD1 agrees at 9 bases. The CDR3 loop spans 15 amino acids. V trimming: 2 bases; J trimming: 4 bases; junction bases outside the gene matches: 5. Germline V CDR1 and CDR2: SGHTA, FQGNSA. The CDR3 DNA reads TGTGCCAGCAGCTTACACCGGGACAGGGTCTATGGCTACACCTTC. Residues: CASSLHRDRVYGYTF.

V usage is TRBV7-6 and J usage is TRBJ2-7, with TRBD2 matching 10 bases. Germline CDR1 reads SGHVS; CDR2 reads FNYEAQ. The trim removed 5 bases at V and 4 bases at J, leaving 8 bases unmatched. CDR3 length: 15 residues. This CDR3 is CASSVSGTSVYEQYF. CDR3 coding DNA: TGTGCCAGCAGCGTCTCCGGGACTAGCGTTTACGAGCAGTACTTC.

This clonotype was counted a few times. This chain uses TRBV5-1 with TRBJ1-1; TRBD1 is a possible D gene (6 bases). V shed 8 bases and J shed 1 base, with 15 bases lying between them. Germline CDR1 and CDR2: SGHRS and YFSETQ. The CDR3 is 14 amino acids. The chain's CDR3 is CASSAGVENTEAFF. CDR3 bases: TGCGCCAGTAGTGCAGGGGTTGAGAACACTGAAGCTTTCTTT. Full variable domain (outside the CDR3, taken from reference TRBV5-1 and TRBJ1-1): KAGVTQTPRYLIKTRGQQVTLSCSPISGHRSVSWYQQTPGQGLQFLFEYFSETQRNKGNFPGRFSGRQFSNSRSEMNVSTLELGDSALYLCASSAGVENTEAFFGQGTRLTVV.

The chain joins TRBV18 to TRBJ2-2; unclear D gene. The CDR3 sequence is 16 residues long. Germline V lookup: CDR1 KGHSH, CDR2 LQKENI. Trimming took 1 base from V and 3 from J, leaving 12 bases between them. The CDR3 sequence is CASSPLSPPDTGELFF. The CDR3 DNA follows: TGTGCCAGCTCACCACTTTCCCCTCCGGACACCGGGGAGCTGTTTTTT.

The gene calls are TRBV12-3 or TRBV12-4 and TRBJ2-5; 10 bases line up with TRBD2. The CDR3 contains 15 residues. V dropped 5 bases and J dropped 4; count of bases not matched to a gene: 7. In nucleotides, the CDR3 is TGTGCCAGCAGTGGCAGCGGGGGGGCTGCAGAGACCCAGTACTTC. It translates to CASSGSGGAAETQYF.

This chain connects TRBV5-4 to TRBJ2-1; 7 bases match TRBD1. CDR3 size: 15 residues. Trimming cost V 2 bases and J 4 bases; bases outside gene matches: 6. Germline V lookup: CDR1 SGHNT, CDR2 YYREEE (reference sequence). The CDR3 sequence is CASSFETGTYNEQFF. As DNA, the CDR3 is TGTGCCAGCAGCTTTGAGACAGGGACATACAATGAGCAGTTCTTC.

This clonotype occurred a few times. The DNA for the CDR3 is TGTGCCAGCAGCGTAGATCTAGGTTCGCGGAATGAGCAGTTCTTC. This sequence encodes CASSVDLGSRNEQFF. The rearrangement uses TRBV9 and TRBJ2-1; D gene unclear. Trimming shortened V by 0 bases and J by 7 bases, and 14 bases separated the two germline ends. Germline V gene lookup returns CDR1 SGDLS and CDR2 YYNGEE. This CDR3 contains 15 residues.

This chain uses TRBV5-1 with TRBJ2-3; 8 bases agree with TRBD1. The CDR3 spans 16 residues. Looked up from germline, CDR1 is SGHRS and CDR2 is YFSETQ. J was trimmed by 8 bases and V by 4 bases; bases with no gene match: 15. The CDR3 loop is CASSPGGTGPQRTQYF. The CDR3 region has the DNA TGCGCCAGCAGCCCTGGCGGGACAGGCCCCCAACGTACGCAGTATTTT.

The chain employs TRBV24-1 and TRBJ2-5, with D possibly TRBD2 on 5 matching bases. The germline V gene has CDR1 KGHDR and CDR2 SFDVKD. The germline V and J ends were trimmed by 9 bases and 2 bases, with 15 bases remaining between them. The CDR3 has 14 amino acids. CDR3 protein: CATPRTLLQETQYF. The CDR3 DNA reads as TGTGCCACCCCTAGGACTTTACTACAAGAGACCCAGTACTTC.

V and J are TRBV20-1 and TRBJ1-2; D call uncertain. Between the trimmed V and J ends, which lost 0 bases and 8 bases, there was a span of 16 bases. The CDR3 length is 14 residues. In germline, CDR1 is DFQATT, CDR2 SNEGSKA (reference sequence). CDR3 region: CSARDGKRKVGYTF. CDR3 DNA sequence: TGCAGTGCTAGAGATGGGAAGAGGAAAGTAGGCTACACCTTC.

The chain carries TRBV3-1 and TRBJ2-7; no reliable D call. From germline, CDR1 is LGHDT and CDR2 YNNKEL (reference sequence). Trimming took 0 bases from V and 8 from J, leaving 8 bases between them. The CDR3 extends over 12 amino acids. CDR3 in DNA: TGTGCCAGCAGCCAAGAGAATTTCAAGCAGTACTTC. The encoded protein is CASSQENFKQYF.

This chain joins TRBV10-3 and TRBJ1-4; the D is unclear. The CDR3 covers 13 residues. From germline, CDR1 is ENHRY and CDR2 SYGVKD. Trimming removed 7 bases at V and 3 bases at J, with 9 bases between. The CDR3 DNA reads as TGTGCCATCAAGCGAACACCTAATGAAAAACTGTTTTTT. Its protein product is CAIKRTPNEKLFF.

The J gene is TRBJ2-1, the V gene TRBV7-2; either TRBD1 or TRBD2 may supply D (6 bases each). The CDR3 has 17 amino acids. V dropped 0 bases and J dropped 2 bases, with 14 bases sitting between them. CDR1 SGHTA and CDR2 FQGNSA come from the germline V gene. CDR3 bases: TGTGCCAGCAGCTTAGCGGGGGGCCTGCCGCCCTACAATGAGCAGTTCTTC. Amino acid sequence: CASSLAGGLPPYNEQFF.

This chain links TRBV5-1 with TRBJ1-5, with D possibly matching TRBD1 (5 bases). Deletions cut 5 bases from V and 10 bases from J, with 13 bases between. The CDR3 runs to 12 residues. Germline V gene lookup returns CDR1 SGHRS and CDR2 YFSETQ. The CDR3 DNA is TGCGCCAGCAGTCGCAGGGATCCCCCCCAGCATTTT. This translates into CASSRRDPPQHF.